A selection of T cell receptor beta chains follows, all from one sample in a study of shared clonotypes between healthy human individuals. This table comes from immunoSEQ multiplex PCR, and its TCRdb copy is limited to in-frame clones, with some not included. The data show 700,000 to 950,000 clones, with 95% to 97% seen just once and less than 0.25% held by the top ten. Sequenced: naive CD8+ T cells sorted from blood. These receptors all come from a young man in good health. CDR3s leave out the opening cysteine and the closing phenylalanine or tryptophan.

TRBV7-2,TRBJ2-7,ASSLPGQDYEQY
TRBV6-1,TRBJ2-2,ASSGGDPGLTGELF
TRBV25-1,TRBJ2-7,ASTPGPSYEQY
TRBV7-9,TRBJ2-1,ATRLGPRNEQF
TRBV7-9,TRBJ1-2,ASSPIRPDSNYGYT
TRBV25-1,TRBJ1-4,ASSASRVANEKLF
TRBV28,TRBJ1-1,ASTDRSEAF
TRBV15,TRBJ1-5,ATSAGGSNQPQH
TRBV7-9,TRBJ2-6,ASSLVGGNSGANVLT
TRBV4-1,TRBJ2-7,ASRQQGASGYEQY
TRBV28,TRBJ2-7,ASSMGQGTYEQY
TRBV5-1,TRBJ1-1,ASGGVLSSDTEAF
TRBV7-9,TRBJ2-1,ASSVGLAGDNEQF
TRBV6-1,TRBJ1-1,ASSAGQADTEAF
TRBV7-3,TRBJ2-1,ASSFLAGGPNEQF
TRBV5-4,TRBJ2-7,ASSYQEQQY
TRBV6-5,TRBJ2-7,ASRLTSGGIHEQY
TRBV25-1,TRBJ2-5,ASSDRSWTQY
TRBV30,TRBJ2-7,AWRGPGPSSYEQY
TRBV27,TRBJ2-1,ASSPGRPDEQF
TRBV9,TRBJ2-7,ASSVGSVVNRYEQY
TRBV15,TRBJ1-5,ATSQIRQGDQPQH
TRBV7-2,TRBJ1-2,ASSLGRTYGYT
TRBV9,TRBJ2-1,ASSVDWSSYNEQF
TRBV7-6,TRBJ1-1,ASSSSQGANTEAF
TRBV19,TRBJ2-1,ASSAPGEQF
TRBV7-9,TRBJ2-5,ASSPSASQETQY
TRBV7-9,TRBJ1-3,ASSSRQGPGNTIY
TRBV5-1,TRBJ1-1,ASSLGGAYTEAF
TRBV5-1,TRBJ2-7,ASSFEAGAYEQY
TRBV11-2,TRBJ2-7,ASSLSPDRSSYEQY
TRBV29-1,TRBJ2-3,SVRTSGTGDTQY
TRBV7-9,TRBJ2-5,ASSYPIPQETQY
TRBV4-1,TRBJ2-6,ASSQVSGANVLT
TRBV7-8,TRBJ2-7,ASSLAVGTTSYEQY
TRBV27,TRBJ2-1,ASRMGLYNEQF
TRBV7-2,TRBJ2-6,ASSRSGANVLT
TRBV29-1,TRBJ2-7,SVQPRGDYEQY
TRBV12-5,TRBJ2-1,ASGFGTGGFNEQF
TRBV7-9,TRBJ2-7,ASSPRTGTYEQY
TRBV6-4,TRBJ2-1,ASSESQDSENEQF
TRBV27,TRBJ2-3,ASSLGRSTDTQY
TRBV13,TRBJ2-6,ASRGASGANVLT